This is a list of T cell receptor beta chains from one sample in a study of blood T cells in healthy people across ages. One entry per CDR3 protein, called by TCRdb with MiXCR from the 5' RACE reads. The data show roughly 680,000 distinct CDR3 sequences, 49% seen once. The source material was blood. The receptors stem from a woman in her fifties or sixties in good health. Both conserved end residues are part of each CDR3. Fields, in order: CDR3 protein, CDR3 DNA, V gene, J gene, clone size, D gene. A D gene is named only where the DNA matches it firmly. The listing skips clone size in some rows; elsewhere it reads once, few, many or a size class.

CDR3 protein: CASSQETSGRADTQYF
CDR3 DNA: TGTGCCAGCAGCCAAGAGACTAGCGGGAGGGCAGATACGCAGTATTTT
V gene: TRBV3-1
J gene: TRBJ2-3
clone size: NA
D gene: TRBD2

CDR3 protein: CASSPPDAGYTF
CDR3 DNA: TGTGCCAGCTCACCACCGGATGCAGGCTACACCTTC
V gene: TRBV18
J gene: TRBJ1-2
clone size: once
D gene: NA

CDR3 protein: CASSTTMTGGTEAFF
CDR3 DNA: TGTGCCAGCAGTACTACCATGACAGGGGGCACTGAAGCTTTCTTT
V gene: TRBV28
J gene: TRBJ1-1
clone size: NA
D gene: TRBD1

CDR3 protein: CASSRDTYSPLHF
CDR3 DNA: TGTGCCAGCAGCAGGGACACCTATTCACCCCTCCACTTT
V gene: TRBV6-5
J gene: TRBJ1-6
clone size: NA
D gene: NA

CDR3 protein: CSVRRGASGNEQFF
CDR3 DNA: TGCAGCGTCCGTCGGGGGGCCTCTGGGAATGAGCAGTTCTTC
V gene: TRBV29-1
J gene: TRBJ2-1
clone size: NA
D gene: NA

CDR3 protein: CASSLDGYYEQYF
CDR3 DNA: TGCGCCAGCAGCTTGGATGGGTACTACGAGCAGTACTTC
V gene: TRBV5-1
J gene: TRBJ2-7
clone size: NA
D gene: NA

CDR3 protein: CATSTGFGTDEKLFF
CDR3 DNA: TGTGCCACCAGCACGGGCTTCGGAACTGATGAAAAACTGTTTTTT
V gene: TRBV15
J gene: TRBJ1-4
clone size: once
D gene: NA

CDR3 protein: CASSPGDTLGGNIQYF
CDR3 DNA: TGTGCCAGCTCACCGGGGGACACCCTAGGAGGAAACATTCAGTACTTC
V gene: TRBV18
J gene: TRBJ2-4
clone size: NA
D gene: NA

CDR3 protein: CASSLGQRNSYNEQFF
CDR3 DNA: TGCGCCAGCAGCCTAGGACAGAGAAATTCCTACAATGAGCAGTTCTTC
V gene: TRBV5-1
J gene: TRBJ2-1
clone size: NA
D gene: NA

CDR3 protein: CASSLDPGPSTEAFF
CDR3 DNA: TGTGCCAGCAGCTTAGACCCGGGGCCGTCGACTGAAGCTTTCTTT
V gene: TRBV5-5
J gene: TRBJ1-1
clone size: NA
D gene: NA

CDR3 protein: CASSYPGHPVAFF
CDR3 DNA: TGTGCCAGCAGTTATCCCGGGCACCCCGTGGCTTTCTTT
V gene: TRBV28
J gene: TRBJ1-1
clone size: NA
D gene: NA

CDR3 protein: CASSIYRVGDTQYF
CDR3 DNA: TGTGCCAGCAGCATATACAGGGTAGGAGATACGCAGTATTTT
V gene: TRBV7-2
J gene: TRBJ2-3
clone size: NA
D gene: NA

CDR3 protein: CSVERAGTGANVLTF
CDR3 DNA: TGCAGCGTTGAAAGGGCCGGGACTGGGGCCAACGTCCTGACTTTC
V gene: TRBV29-1
J gene: TRBJ2-6
clone size: few
D gene: NA

CDR3 protein: CASSLWGSGRSYEQYF
CDR3 DNA: TGTGCCAGCAGTTTATGGGGTAGCGGGCGCTCCTACGAGCAGTACTTC
V gene: TRBV28
J gene: TRBJ2-7
clone size: NA
D gene: TRBD2

CDR3 protein: CSALRDVRTDTQYF
CDR3 DNA: TGCAGTGCTCTACGGGACGTGCGCACAGATACGCAGTATTTT
V gene: TRBV20-1
J gene: TRBJ2-3
clone size: few
D gene: NA

CDR3 protein: CSVEGTNSYEQYF
CDR3 DNA: TGCAGCGTTGAAGGGACGAACTCCTACGAGCAGTACTTC
V gene: TRBV29-1
J gene: TRBJ2-7
clone size: NA
D gene: NA

CDR3 protein: CASRLDRERTEAFF
CDR3 DNA: TGTGCCAGCAGACTCGACAGGGAAAGGACTGAAGCTTTCTTT
V gene: TRBV27
J gene: TRBJ1-1
clone size: NA
D gene: TRBD1

CDR3 protein: CASSARAPGEQYF
CDR3 DNA: TGTGCCAGCAGCGCCAGGGCGCCGGGCGAGCAGTACTTC
V gene: TRBV7-9
J gene: TRBJ2-7
clone size: NA
D gene: NA

CDR3 protein: CASRKPGSSYEQYF
CDR3 DNA: TGTGCCAGCAGAAAACCGGGATCCTCATACGAGCAGTACTTC
V gene: TRBV12-3/TRBV12-4
J gene: TRBJ2-7
clone size: NA
D gene: NA

CDR3 protein: CASSLVVGWTDTQYF
CDR3 DNA: TGCGCCAGCAGCTTGGTCGTAGGGTGGACAGATACGCAGTATTTT
V gene: TRBV5-1
J gene: TRBJ2-3
clone size: NA
D gene: NA

CDR3 protein: CSAYRGSYEQYF
CDR3 DNA: TGCAGTGCTTACAGGGGGAGTTACGAGCAGTACTTC
V gene: TRBV20-1
J gene: TRBJ2-7
clone size: few
D gene: TRBD1

CDR3 protein: CASSLSGSGTYEQYF
CDR3 DNA: TGTGCCAGCAGCCTAAGCGGAAGCGGGACCTACGAGCAGTACTTC
V gene: TRBV4-2
J gene: TRBJ2-7
clone size: NA
D gene: TRBD2

CDR3 protein: CASSLLVNIQYF
CDR3 DNA: TGTGCCAGCAGTTTATTGGTAAACATTCAGTACTTC
V gene: TRBV28
J gene: TRBJ2-4
clone size: NA
D gene: NA

CDR3 protein: CASSQQQGQGIDNQPQHF
CDR3 DNA: TGTGCCAGCAGCCAGCAGCAGGGACAGGGGATTGACAATCAGCCCCAGCATTTT
V gene: TRBV7-8
J gene: TRBJ1-5
clone size: NA
D gene: TRBD1

CDR3 protein: CASSGRTGRTYEQYF
CDR3 DNA: TGTGCCAGCAGCGGACGGACAGGGAGGACCTACGAGCAGTACTTC
V gene: TRBV6-5
J gene: TRBJ2-7
clone size: few
D gene: TRBD1

CDR3 protein: CSINRLGGTQYF
CDR3 DNA: TGCAGCATTAACAGGCTTGGGGGGACCCAGTACTTC
V gene: TRBV29-1
J gene: TRBJ2-5
clone size: NA
D gene: NA

CDR3 protein: CASSGMGATEAFF
CDR3 DNA: TGTGCCAGCAGCGGGATGGGAGCCACTGAAGCTTTCTTT
V gene: TRBV7-9
J gene: TRBJ1-1
clone size: NA
D gene: NA

CDR3 protein: CASSRQPGLADYNEQFF
CDR3 DNA: TGCGCCAGCAGCCGCCAACCGGGACTAGCGGACTACAATGAGCAGTTCTTC
V gene: TRBV4-3
J gene: TRBJ2-1
clone size: few
D gene: TRBD2

CDR3 protein: CASSLWRRSLRASGNNEQYF
CDR3 DNA: TGTGCCAGCAGTTTGTGGCGTAGGAGCCTTCGGGCTAGCGGAAACAATGAGCAGTACTTC
V gene: TRBV28
J gene: TRBJ2-5
clone size: NA
D gene: TRBD2

CDR3 protein: CAIGASTAYEQYF
CDR3 DNA: TGTGCCATCGGGGCGAGCACCGCCTACGAGCAGTACTTC
V gene: TRBV10-3
J gene: TRBJ2-7
clone size: few
D gene: NA

CDR3 protein: CASSLGHGPYEQYF
CDR3 DNA: TGCGCCAGCAGTTTGGGACACGGACCTTACGAGCAGTACTTC
V gene: TRBV5-1
J gene: TRBJ2-7
clone size: NA
D gene: NA

CDR3 protein: CASSLGGGYGYTF
CDR3 DNA: TGTGCCAGCAGCTTGGGGGGCGGCTATGGCTACACCTTC
V gene: TRBV7-9
J gene: TRBJ1-2
clone size: few
D gene: NA

CDR3 protein: CASSVWAPGGQPQHF
CDR3 DNA: TGTGCCAGCAGTGTCTGGGCTCCCGGCGGTCAGCCCCAGCATTTT
V gene: TRBV6-1
J gene: TRBJ1-5
clone size: NA
D gene: NA

CDR3 protein: CSASLQTDTQYF
CDR3 DNA: TGCAGTGCTAGTTTACAGACAGATACGCAGTATTTT
V gene: TRBV20-1
J gene: TRBJ2-3
clone size: once
D gene: NA

CDR3 protein: CASSLEGVGYQPQHF
CDR3 DNA: TGCGCCAGCAGCCTGGAAGGGGTGGGCTATCAGCCCCAGCATTTT
V gene: TRBV4-1
J gene: TRBJ1-5
clone size: once
D gene: NA

CDR3 protein: CASSQDGGKGNNEQFF
CDR3 DNA: TGCGCCAGCAGCCAAGACGGCGGGAAGGGGAACAATGAGCAGTTCTTC
V gene: TRBV4-3
J gene: TRBJ2-1
clone size: NA
D gene: NA